Below are 6 T cell receptor beta chains sequenced from a single sample in a study of blood T cell repertoires in COVID-19. Profiled with immunoSEQ multiplex PCR; TCRdb holds only in-frame clones, not every one. The sample includes fewer than 300,000 clones, 83% seen only once; the top ten take over 9%. Sequencing was carried out using peripheral blood. The receptor source for this set is a woman in her forties or fifties who had recovered from COVID-19.

This rearrangement joins TRBV28 to TRBJ1-4, with D unresolved. CDR3 length: 17 residues. Germline values: CDR1 MDHEN, CDR2 SYDVKM. V dropped 6 bases and J dropped 0 bases, with 17 bases sitting between them. The CDR3 loop is CASRYPIGRATNEKLFF. DNA for the CDR3: TGTGCCAGCAGATACCCCATTGGGAGAGCAACTAATGAAAAACTGTTTTTT.

The rearrangement joins TRBV12-3 or TRBV12-4 to TRBJ1-2; tentative D call: TRBD1 (5 bases). V was clipped by 6 bases and J by 5 bases, with 10 bases between them. The CDR3 extends over 12 amino acids. The CDR3 nucleotides read TGTGCCAGCAGCGGAGACAGTTATGGCTACACCTTC. Translation: CASSGDSYGYTF.

The V gene is TRBV12-3 or TRBV12-4, the J gene TRBJ2-3; unclear D gene. The CDR3 runs to 12 residues. The V gene lost 6 bases and the J gene lost 7 bases, with 11 bases spanning the gap. The CDR3 sequence: CASSPTANTQYF. The CDR3 DNA sequence: TGTGCCAGCAGCCCTACAGCCAATACGCAGTATTTT.

V and J are TRBV18 and TRBJ2-7, with 10 positions matching TRBD2. The CDR3 runs to 14 residues. Germline lookup yields CDR1 KGHSH and CDR2 LQKENI. J gave up 6 bases and V 3 bases, and 5 bases lay outside the gene matches. The CDR3 sequence: CASSPGLAGAEQYF. In nucleotides, the CDR3 is TGTGCCAGCTCACCCGGGCTAGCGGGAGCCGAGCAGTACTTC.

This chain uses TRBV14 with TRBJ2-5; a possible D gene is TRBD1 (5 bases). The CDR3 runs 17 residues. The germline V gene encodes CDR1 SGHDN and CDR2 FVKESK. V was trimmed by 0 bases and J by 1 base, leaving 15 bases between them. The CDR3 protein is CASSQDWAGILQETQYF. Here the CDR3 DNA reads TGTGCCAGCAGCCAAGATTGGGCAGGGATCCTCCAAGAGACCCAGTACTTC.

The V gene is TRBV7-2, the J gene TRBJ2-7; 8 bases match TRBD1. V trimming: 2 bases; J trimming: 6 bases; junction bases outside the gene matches: 6. Germline values: CDR1 SGHTA, CDR2 FQGNSA. This CDR3 spans 14 amino acids. CDR3 sequence: CASSLKGTGGEQYF. The CDR3, as DNA: TGTGCCAGCAGCTTAAAGGGGACAGGTGGCGAGCAGTACTTC.